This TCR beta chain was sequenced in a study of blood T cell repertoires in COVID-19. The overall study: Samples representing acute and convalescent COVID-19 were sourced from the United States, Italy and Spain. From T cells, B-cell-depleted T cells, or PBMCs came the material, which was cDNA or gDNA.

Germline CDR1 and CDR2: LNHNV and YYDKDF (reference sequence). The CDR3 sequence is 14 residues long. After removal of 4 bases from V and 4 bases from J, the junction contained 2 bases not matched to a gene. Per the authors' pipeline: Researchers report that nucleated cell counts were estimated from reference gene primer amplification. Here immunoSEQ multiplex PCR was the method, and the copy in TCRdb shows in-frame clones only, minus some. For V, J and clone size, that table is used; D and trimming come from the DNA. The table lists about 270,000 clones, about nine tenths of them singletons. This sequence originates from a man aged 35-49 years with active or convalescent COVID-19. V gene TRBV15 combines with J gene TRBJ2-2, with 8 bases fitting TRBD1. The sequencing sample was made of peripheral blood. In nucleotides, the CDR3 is TGTGCCACCAGCACGGACAGGGCCACCGGGGAGCTGTTTTTT. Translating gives CATSTDRATGELFF.